These 27 T cell receptor beta chains were sequenced from one sample in a study of CD8+ T cells in alopecia areata. Treatment of the sample: oral pan-JAK inhibitor, 5-10 mg twice daily. Investigators isolated RNA and reverse transcribed it into cDNA to act as the sequencing template. The data were produced by immunoSEQ multiplex PCR, yet TCRdb's version contains in-frame clones alone and is incomplete. The sample shows 150,000 to 200,000 clones, 51% of them seen only once. The specimen comprised CD8+ T cells sorted from blood, sampled at roughly week 52, from a patient treated with tofacitinib. Receptors were obtained from a human donor with alopecia areata.

The rearrangement joins TRBV30 to TRBJ1-1, with D perhaps TRBD1 (5 bases). Germline V gene lookup returns CDR1 GTSNPN and CDR2 SVGIG (reference sequence). The CDR3 sequence is 17 residues long. V lost 3 bases and J 5 bases, leaving 25 bases between the germline ends. CDR3 nucleotides: TGTGCCTGGAGGGCTATATCCGGGACCGTAGTAAGGACTGAAGCTTTCTTT. Translated, it gives CAWRAISGTVVRTEAFF.

The chain combines TRBV2 with TRBJ1-1; D is unresolved. The CDR3 runs 16 residues. The germline V and J ends were trimmed by 2 bases and 0 bases, with 13 bases remaining between them. Germline CDR1 reads SNHLY; CDR2 reads FYNNEI. Here the CDR3 DNA reads TGTGCCAGCAGTGAACCCCGGGAAGGGATGAACACTGAAGCTTTCTTT. This sequence encodes CASSEPREGMNTEAFF.

The chain recombines TRBV2 with TRBJ2-3; maybe TRBD2 (6 bases). Germline CDR1 SNHLY, CDR2 FYNNEI. This CDR3 contains 15 residues. Trimming pared 8 bases from V and 1 base from J, leaving 16 bases between. The CDR3 region is CASQDPRDGTDTQYF. CDR3 nucleotide sequence: TGTGCCAGCCAAGACCCGCGGGACGGCACAGATACGCAGTATTTT.

The chain recombines TRBV4-2 with TRBJ1-2; D gene unclear. Germline loops: CDR1 LGHNA, CDR2 YNFKEQ. The CDR3 is 12 amino acids. V was pared by 0 bases and J by 8 bases, with 7 bases between. As DNA, the CDR3 is TGTGCCAGCAGCCAAGAGGCGGGGGGCTACACCTTC. It specifies CASSQEAGGYTF.

This clone came up many times. V gene TRBV7-2 combines with J gene TRBJ1-6; weak D call: TRBD1 (6 bases). V lost 3 bases, J lost 6 bases, and 12 bases lay in between. The CDR3 length is 15 residues. Germline V lookup: CDR1 SGHTA, CDR2 FQGNSA. The CDR3 DNA reads as TGTGCCAGCAGCTTCCTGACAGGTCCTAATTCACCCCTCCACTTT. This sequence encodes CASSFLTGPNSPLHF.

The chain has TRBV5-1 and TRBJ2-2; 10 bases map to TRBD2. The CDR3 runs to 16 residues. V shed 0 bases, J shed 5 bases, and the junction held 4 bases outside the gene matches. Germline CDR1 reads SGHRS; CDR2 reads YFSETQ. The CDR3 reads CASSLGGLAETGELFF. The DNA of the CDR3 is TGCGCCAGCAGCTTGGGAGGACTAGCGGAGACCGGGGAGCTGTTTTTT.

J is TRBJ1-5 and V is TRBV19; a weak D match, TRBD1 (6 bases). V was shortened by 5 bases and J by 2 bases, with 7 bases between the two germline ends. The CDR3 loop spans 13 amino acids. The germline gives CDR1 LNHDA, CDR2 SQIVND (reference sequence). The CDR3 spells CASSEGGNQPQHF. The CDR3 DNA follows: TGTGCCAGTAGTGAGGGGGGCAATCAGCCCCAGCATTTT.

The chain is built from TRBV5-1 and TRBJ1-6; D remains ambiguous. V was clipped by 4 bases and J by 7 bases, with 9 bases between them. This CDR3 is 13 amino acids long. CDR1 is SGHRS and CDR2 is YFSETQ in the germline V gene. This CDR3 reads CASSGYLNSPLHF. The CDR3 bases are TGCGCCAGCAGCGGCTACCTGAATTCACCCCTCCACTTT.

The chain carries TRBV13 and TRBJ2-2; 7 nucleotides align to TRBD2. The CDR3 covers 15 residues. The V gene end was trimmed by 5 bases and the J gene end by 0 bases; junction bases not matched to a gene: 3. Germline assignment: CDR1 PRHDT and CDR2 FYEKMQ (reference sequence). Here the CDR3 DNA reads TGTGCCAGCAGCACGGGACTACCGAACACCGGGGAGCTGTTTTTT. Its translation: CASSTGLPNTGELFF.

V is TRBV27 and J is TRBJ1-2, with a possible D match to TRBD1 (6 bases). With 6 bases removed from V and 2 bases from J, the gap between germline ends came to 13 bases. The CDR3 is 14 amino acids. Germline lookup yields CDR1 MNHEY and CDR2 SMNVEV (reference sequence). CDR3: CASSVIGGNYGYTF. The CDR3 DNA sequence: TGTGCCAGCAGCGTCATCGGGGGCAACTATGGCTACACCTTC.

The chain employs TRBV27 and TRBJ1-1, with D possibly TRBD1 on 5 matching bases. CDR1 is MNHEY and CDR2 is SMNVEV in the germline V gene (reference sequence). The V and J ends lost 5 bases and 0 bases respectively, with 10 bases between them. The CDR3 extends over 14 amino acids. The CDR3 here is CASSRGPMNTEAFF. For the CDR3, the DNA is TGTGCCAGCAGTCGGGGCCCAATGAACACTGAAGCTTTCTTT.

Here the CDR3 DNA reads TGTGCCAGCAGCTTTTCCCGTAGGGGGCCCAACTATGGCTACACCTTC. This translates into CASSFSRRGPNYGYTF. The chain couples TRBV5-6 to TRBJ1-2; 7 bases fit TRBD1. The germline CDR1 and CDR2 sequences are SGHDT and YYEEEE. The CDR3 length is 16 residues. The V and J ends lost 2 bases and 2 bases, in that order; junction bases with no gene match: 9. Based on the CDR3 plus reference TRBV5-6 and TRBJ1-2, the full variable domain is DAGVTQSPTHLIKTRGQQVTLRCSPKSGHDTVSWYQQALGQGPQFIFQYYEEEERQRGNFPDRFSGHQFPNYSSELNVNALLLGDSALYLCASSFSRRGPNYGYTFGSGTRLTVV.

This clone occurred a few times. The rearrangement uses TRBV2 and TRBJ2-2, with unresolved D. Between the trimmed V and J ends, which lost 7 bases and 5 bases, there was a span of 8 bases. Germline CDR1 reads SNHLY; CDR2 reads FYNNEI. The CDR3 has 12 residues. CDR3 sequence reads: CASMGGTGELFF. CDR3 DNA sequence: TGTGCCAGCATGGGCGGAACCGGGGAGCTGTTTTTT. The whole variable domain, remainder taken from reference TRBV2 and TRBJ2-2, is EPEVTQTPSHQVTQMGQEVILRCVPISNHLYFYWYRQILGQKVEFLVSFYNNEISEKSEIFDDQFSVERPDGSNFTLKIRSTKLEDSAMYFCASMGGTGELFFGEGSRLTVL.

The sample holds one count of this clone. The chain employs TRBV6-5 and TRBJ1-2; possibly TRBD1 for D (5 bases). This CDR3 spans 12 amino acids. With 10 bases removed from V and 8 bases from J, the gap between germline ends came to 17 bases. Germline lookup yields CDR1 MNHEY and CDR2 SVGAGI. The CDR3 nucleotides are TGTGCCATCACCGGGACGGGGGAAGGCTACACCTTC. Amino acid sequence: CAITGTGEGYTF.

The chain couples TRBV5-6 to TRBJ1-2; D is undetermined. Germline V gives CDR1 SGHDT, CDR2 YYEEEE. The ends were cut back, 3 bases at V and 6 bases at J, with 12 bases in the middle. The CDR3 consists of 13 residues. The CDR3 DNA reads TGTGCCAGCAGCTATCTGGGCGGGGATGGCTACACCTTC. Its protein is CASSYLGGDGYTF.

In regard to this clone: A read error may produce the germline difference seen at one junction end. The chain uses TRBV5-6 and TRBJ2-7; D is possibly TRBD1 (5 bases). CDR3 length equals 11 residues. Germline V lookup: CDR1 SGHDT, CDR2 YYEEEE. This CDR3 is CASSSDSYPDF. CDR3 DNA sequence: TGTGCCAGCAGCTCCGACAGCTATCCGGACTTC.

This clone was counted a few times. The chain uses TRBV6-5 and TRBJ2-3, with D possibly called TRBD1 or TRBD2 (6 bases each). CDR1 MNHEY and CDR2 SVGAGI come from the germline V gene. Trimming pared 7 bases from V and 8 bases from J, leaving 13 bases between. This CDR3 is 12 amino acids long. Here the CDR3 DNA reads TGTGCCAGCAACGGGGGCCGGGGTACGCAGTATTTT. Amino acids: CASNGGRGTQYF.

The rearrangement uses TRBV29-1 and TRBJ1-5; no definite D call. V lost 7 bases, J lost 0 bases, and 10 bases lay in between. This CDR3 is 13 amino acids long. Germline V CDR1 and CDR2: SQVTM, ANQGSEA. The CDR3 DNA reads TGCAGCGCCCGAAGGCGTAGCAATCAGCCCCAGCATTTT. Protein product: CSARRRSNQPQHF. The full variable domain, rest sourced from reference TRBV29-1 and TRBJ1-5, is SAVISQKPSRDICQRGTSLTIQCQVDSQVTMMFWYRQQPGQSLTLIATANQGSEATYESGFVIDKFPISRPNLTFSTLTVSNMSPEDSSIYLCSARRRSNQPQHFGDGTRLSIL.

This clone showed up just once. The chain links TRBV6-5 to TRBJ2-5; D remains unclear. Germline V gene data show CDR1 as MNHEY and CDR2 as SVGAGI. Trimming removed 0 bases at V and 5 bases at J, with 10 bases between. The CDR3 runs to 14 residues. CDR3 residues: CASSYSLARETQYF. CDR3 coding DNA: TGTGCCAGCAGTTACTCTCTTGCTAGGGAGACCCAGTACTTC.

The chain uses TRBV29-1 and TRBJ2-5, with D unresolved. The germline V gene has CDR1 SQVTM and CDR2 ANQGSEA. The CDR3 is 10 amino acids. Trimming took 6 bases from V and 1 from J, leaving 3 bases between them. This chain's CDR3 is CSVGQETQYF. CDR3 sequence (DNA): TGCAGCGTCGGCCAAGAGACCCAGTACTTC.

This rearrangement joins TRBV29-1 to TRBJ2-1; 8 bases match TRBD1. The CDR3 runs 14 residues. Germline V gene data show CDR1 as SQVTM and CDR2 as ANQGSEA. J was trimmed by 5 bases and V by 4 bases; bases with no gene match: 7. CDR3 in DNA: TGCAGCGTTGGGGGGGACAGGTCAAACAATGAGCAGTTCTTC. It codes for CSVGGDRSNNEQFF.

Concerning this clone: The identical CDR3 is also encoded by other nucleotide sequences in the sample. The J gene is TRBJ1-2, the V gene TRBV30; D is unclear. This CDR3 is 10 amino acids long. The ends were cut back, 1 base at V and 5 bases at J, with 2 bases in the middle. Per germline, CDR1 GTSNPN and CDR2 SVGIG (reference sequence). CDR3 sequence: CAWSGYGYTF. The CDR3 nucleotides read TGTGCCTGGAGTGGATATGGCTACACCTTC.

The rearrangement links TRBV5-1 to TRBJ2-1, with a tentative D call TRBD2 (6 bases). Trimming pared 0 bases from V and 2 bases from J, leaving 9 bases between. The germline gives CDR1 SGHRS, CDR2 YFSETQ. There are 15 residues in the CDR3. The CDR3 sequence: CASSLGSGPYNEQFF. The CDR3 DNA reads as TGCGCCAGCAGCTTGGGAAGCGGGCCCTACAATGAGCAGTTCTTC. Full variable domain (missing parts from reference TRBV5-1 and TRBJ2-1): KAGVTQTPRYLIKTRGQQVTLSCSPISGHRSVSWYQQTPGQGLQFLFEYFSETQRNKGNFPGRFSGRQFSNSRSEMNVSTLELGDSALYLCASSLGSGPYNEQFFGPGTRLTVL.

V is TRBV15 and J is TRBJ2-7; D might be TRBD1 (6 bases). V was clipped by 5 bases and J by 3 bases, with 17 bases between them. This CDR3 is 15 amino acids long. Germline CDR1 is LNHNV and CDR2 is YYDKDF (reference sequence). CDR3 coding DNA: TGTGCCACCAGCGCCCTTGGCAGGACAGACTACGAGCAGTACTTC. Amino acid sequence: CATSALGRTDYEQYF.

The chain couples TRBV25-1 to TRBJ2-4; TRBD1 matches at 8 bases. Germline V lookup: CDR1 MGHDK, CDR2 SYGVNS. This CDR3 contains 14 residues. J lost 4 bases, V lost 4 bases, and 3 bases had no gene match. CDR3 sequence (DNA): TGTGCCAGCAGTGCGGGACAGGCTAAAAACATTCAGTACTTC. This gives the protein CASSAGQAKNIQYF.

The V call is TRBV15, the J call TRBJ2-7; D perhaps matches TRBD1 (6 bases). Trimming stripped 2 bases from V and 1 base from J, with 15 bases between. The V gene's germline CDR1 is LNHNV and CDR2 YYDKDF (reference sequence). The CDR3 contains 16 residues. In DNA form, the CDR3 reads TGTGCCACCAGCAGATCGACAGGTTTGATTTCCTACGAGCAGTACTTC. Translation: CATSRSTGLISYEQYF.

CDR3 coding DNA: TGTGCCAGCAGACTACAGGGTAGTCAGCCCCAGCATTTT. Amino acid sequence: CASRLQGSQPQHF. The J gene is TRBJ1-5, the V gene TRBV2, with D maybe TRBD1 (6 bases). Trimming took off 6 bases at V and 6 bases at J, with 12 bases between the two ends. This CDR3 contains 13 residues. CDR1 SNHLY and CDR2 FYNNEI come from the germline V gene.